This T cell receptor beta chain was obtained from a study of OX40 agonist ivuxolimab in advanced cancers. The assay was immunoSEQ multiplex PCR, and TCRdb's table has in-frame clones only and misses some. This table has 28,000 or so clones, about 88% appearing once. The CDR3 sequence is 14 residues long. The germline CDR1 and CDR2 sequences are SGDLS and YYNGEE. V lost 4 bases and J 2 bases, leaving 13 bases between the germline ends. This material consisted of CD4+ or CD8+ T cells sorted from blood, taken in a trial of the OX40 agonist ivuxolimab. This rearrangement joins TRBV9 to TRBJ2-7; perhaps TRBD1 as D (6 bases). The TCR sequence derives from an adult with an advanced solid tumor such as melanoma, head and neck, liver or kidney cancer. The CDR3 here is CASSLGDTTYEQYF. CDR3 DNA: TGTGCCAGCAGCCTAGGGGACACAACCTACGAGCAGTACTTC.